Detailed here is one T cell receptor (beta chain). Which antigen it targets is not known. No base-level quality is on record; no much larger clone is a single base apart. In the paper's terms, the time point label means: baseline before first vaccination. The vaccinee samples were drawn from two UK trials, COV001 and COV002, one of which was a single-blind randomized controlled phase 2/3 trial testing AZD1222 (ChAdOx1 nCoV-19) in healthy adults. For TCRbeta chain sequencing, PBMC samples were collected from trial participants at day 0 and at day 28 after the second dose. The CDR3 holds 13 amino acids from the cysteine to the phenylalanine. The retained sequence is limited to the CDR3, 39 bases, with the frame set at the first base. Trimming takes 6 bases off V and 7 bases off J; junction bases not matched to a gene: 9. In the germline V gene (reference sequence), CDR1 corresponds to MNHEY and CDR2 to SMNVEV.

The entry originates in a study of T cell responses to AZD1222 COVID-19 vaccine (dated by TCRdb to the early 2020s). Study-wide context: AZD1222 recipients whose second dose came at about 4 weeks and those whose second dose came at about 12 weeks were combined into one group, since spike-specific TCR depth and breadth did not differ between the two schedules. A total of more than 230 trial participants underwent TCR sequencing, of whom 207 received two doses of AZD1222 and about 26 received two doses of the MenACWY control vaccine. Trial participants were enrolled by age into subgroups of 18-55, 56-69 and 70-plus years, and around 140, 26 and 57 TCR-sequenced participants, respectively, were included in these subgroups.

The CDR3 regions of human TCRbeta chains were analyzed by immunosequencing. Processing in the source paper ran as follows. Repertoire TCRs were checked for matches against a reference library of SARS-CoV-2-specific TCRs that had been generated using the MIRA antigen-specificity platform. Breadth was defined as the fraction of unique TCRs that were SARS-CoV-2-associated. Depth was defined as the fraction of total T cells that were SARS-CoV-2-associated. Using the MIRA data, every spike-specific TCR was mapped to the spike region that the TCR reacted to and assigned to either a CD4 or a CD8 class. Log10-transformed breadth and depth values were compared by one-way ANOVA with Sidak's multiple comparisons tests. The table was pulled from immuneACCESS by TCRdb, which kept in-frame rearrangements only. Such tables lose some clones; where checked, under half of the loss comes from unresolved V genes, and the rest has no known cause. The DNA was the basis for D and trimming; V, J and clone size are from that table. In all, the sample holds some 140,000 clones, and around 90% of those were seen once. The top ten clonotypes cover around 5% of the sample.

On the study overall, not on this receptor specifically: Because no samples from the day 14 peak response were available, repertoires could be characterized only after the peak T cell response. The 56-69-year group was small, and its depth increase did not reach significance, likely because of low power. Vaccine-associated CD4 TCRs spanned the whole spike protein, with dominant responses in regions 160-218 and 743-854. Spike-specific TCR breadth and depth rose significantly after two AZD1222 doses compared with day 0 and with MenACWY recipients. Conclusions about previously exposed vaccinees are limited because only a handful of AZD1222 recipients were SARS-CoV-2 seropositive at baseline. Participants were mostly white British and included more females than males, and it was suggested by the authors that clonal diversity may have been underestimated. Nearly half of unique spike-specific TCRs reportedly recognized epitopes outside regions mutated in the B.1.351 and B.1.1.7 variants.

Specimen: peripheral blood, collected on day 0 of AZD1222 vaccination. This chain joins TRBV27 to TRBJ2-7; TRBD1 agrees with 7 junctional bases. The source is an adult in good health. Here the CDR3 is given as CASSYGTDVEQYF. The DNA is TGTGCCAGCAGCTACGGGACAGACGTGGAGCAGTACTTC.